The 4 T cell receptor beta chains presented below share a single source sample, sequenced in a study of T cell repertoires in cytomegalovirus infection. These receptors are not linked to any known antigen. Via MiXCR, TCRdb re-called the reads, giving one row per CDR3 protein. This table has hundreds of thousands of distinct CDR3 sequences, around 35% appearing once. Sequenced here: cultured PBMCs, sampled from culture after CMV antigen stimulation. These receptors all stem from a human donor in good health (CMV status not recorded). Some clones in this sample may be carry-over from other donors' samples.

The sample holds many counts of this clonotype. CDR3 sequence reads: CASSPSETQYF. CDR3 nucleotide sequence: TGTGCCAGCAGCCCATCCGAGACCCAGTACTTC. The chain links TRBV18 to TRBJ2-5; D not resolved. This CDR3 comprises 11 residues. Germline loops: CDR1 KGHSH, CDR2 LQKENI. The ends were cut back, 8 bases at V and 5 bases at J, with 9 bases in the middle.

This chain links TRBV29-1 with TRBJ1-2; D is unresolved. CDR3 length: 13 residues. CDR1 is SQVTM and CDR2 is ANQGSEA in the germline V gene. Trimming removed 4 bases at V and 2 bases at J, with 11 bases between. In DNA form, the CDR3 reads TGCAGCGTTGTAGGCGTGAGGAACTATGGCTACACCTTC. Protein: CSVVGVRNYGYTF.

This chain connects TRBV20-1 to TRBJ2-5; D remains ambiguous. Germline V gene data show CDR1 as DFQATT and CDR2 as SNEGSKA (reference sequence). Trimming cost V 6 bases and J 9 bases, with 20 bases left between them. This CDR3 comprises 13 residues. CDR3 sequence reads: CSASTPITMSQYF. For the CDR3, the DNA is TGCAGTGCGTCGACTCCGATAACGATGTCCCAGTACTTC.

V and J are TRBV12-3 or TRBV12-4 and TRBJ2-7; maybe TRBD2 (6 bases). V dropped 5 bases and J dropped 3 bases, with 14 bases sitting between them. The CDR3 runs 14 residues. In DNA form, the CDR3 reads TGTGCCAGCAGTCCCCGGGAGAAGATCTACGAGCAGTACTTC. The encoded protein is CASSPREKIYEQYF.